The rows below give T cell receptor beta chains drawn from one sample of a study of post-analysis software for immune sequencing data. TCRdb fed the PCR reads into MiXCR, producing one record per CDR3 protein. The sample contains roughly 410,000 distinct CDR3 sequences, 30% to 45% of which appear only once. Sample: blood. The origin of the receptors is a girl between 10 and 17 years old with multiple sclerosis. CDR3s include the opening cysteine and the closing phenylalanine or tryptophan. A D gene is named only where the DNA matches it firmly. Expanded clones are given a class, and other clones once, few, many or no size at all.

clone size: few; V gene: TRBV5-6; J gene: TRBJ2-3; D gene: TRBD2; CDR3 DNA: TGTGCCAGCAGCCGGACAGCGGGGGGCGGGGCAGATACGCAGTATTTT; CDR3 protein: CASSRTAGGGADTQYF
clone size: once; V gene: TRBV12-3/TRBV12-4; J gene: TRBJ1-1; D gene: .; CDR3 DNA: TGTGCCAGCATCATGGGGGACACTGAAGCTTTCTTT; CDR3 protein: CASIMGDTEAFF
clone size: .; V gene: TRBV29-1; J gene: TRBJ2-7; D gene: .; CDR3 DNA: TGCAGCGTTGAAGATCGCGGCGAGCAGTACTTC; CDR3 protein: CSVEDRGEQYF
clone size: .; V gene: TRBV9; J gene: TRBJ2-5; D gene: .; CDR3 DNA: TGTGCCACCGGGGAACTCCTCGGGTCAGAGACCCAGTACTTC; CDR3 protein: CATGELLGSETQYF
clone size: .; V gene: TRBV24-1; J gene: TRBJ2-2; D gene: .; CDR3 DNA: TGTGCCACCAGTGAACAGACAGGCGTCGGGGACACCGGGGAGCTGTTTTTT; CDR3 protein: CATSEQTGVGDTGELFF
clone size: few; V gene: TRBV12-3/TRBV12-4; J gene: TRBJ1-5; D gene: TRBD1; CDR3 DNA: TGTGCCAGCAGCTCGACAGGGGGGAGCCCAGGGCCCCAGCATTTT; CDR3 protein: CASSSTGGSPGPQHF
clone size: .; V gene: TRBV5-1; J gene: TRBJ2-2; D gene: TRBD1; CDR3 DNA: TGTGCCAGCAGTTTAGGACAGGGTACCGGGGAGCTGTTTTTT; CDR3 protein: CASSLGQGTGELFF
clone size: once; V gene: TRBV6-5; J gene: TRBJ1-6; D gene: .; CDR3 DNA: TGTGCCAGCAGTTACTCCGGGGGACGTCTGAGCATAAGCTCCTATAATTCACCCCTCCACTTT; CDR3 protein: CASSYSGGRLSISSYNSPLHF
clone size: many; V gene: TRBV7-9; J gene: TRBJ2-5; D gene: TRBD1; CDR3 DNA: TGTGCCAGCAGCTTTCCCGGGACAGATCAAGAGACCCAGTACTTC; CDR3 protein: CASSFPGTDQETQYF
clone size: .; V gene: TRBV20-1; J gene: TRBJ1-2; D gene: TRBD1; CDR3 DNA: TGCAGTGCTAGAGACGGGACAGGGGGCTATGGCTACACCTTC; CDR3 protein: CSARDGTGGYGYTF
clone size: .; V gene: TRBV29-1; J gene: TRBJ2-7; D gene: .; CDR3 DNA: TGCAGCGTTGAAGTCGGACACTCCTACGAGCAGTACTTC; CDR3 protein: CSVEVGHSYEQYF
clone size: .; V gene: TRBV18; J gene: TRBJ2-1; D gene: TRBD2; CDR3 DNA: TGTGCCAGCTCACCACCGGCTAGCGGGGGGTCCCACAATGAGCAGTTCTTC; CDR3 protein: CASSPPASGGSHNEQFF
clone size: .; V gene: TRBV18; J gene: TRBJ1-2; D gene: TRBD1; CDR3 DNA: TGTGCCAGCTCACCTCCGGGACAGGGGGCCTTTAACTATGGCTACACCTTC; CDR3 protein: CASSPPGQGAFNYGYTF
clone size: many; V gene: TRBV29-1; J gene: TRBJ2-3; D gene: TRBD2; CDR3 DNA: TGCAGCGGTAGCGGGGGCGGAGATACGCAGTATTTT; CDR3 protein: CSGSGGGDTQYF
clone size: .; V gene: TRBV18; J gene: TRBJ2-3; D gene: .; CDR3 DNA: TGTGCCAGCTCACCTGGCTTGGGAGAGGGGGCAGATACGCAGTATTTT; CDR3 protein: CASSPGLGEGADTQYF
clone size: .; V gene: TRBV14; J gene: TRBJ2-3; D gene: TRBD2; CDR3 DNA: TGTGCCAGCAGCCAAGATCGTAGCGGGGGCCCGGCTACGCAGTATTTT; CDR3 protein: CASSQDRSGGPATQYF
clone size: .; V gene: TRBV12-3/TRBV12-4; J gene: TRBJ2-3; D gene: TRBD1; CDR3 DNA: TGTGCCAGCAGTTTAGCCGGGACAGGGGGGGTCACAGATACGCAGTATTTT; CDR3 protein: CASSLAGTGGVTDTQYF
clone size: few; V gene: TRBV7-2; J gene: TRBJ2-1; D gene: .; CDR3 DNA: TGTGCCAGCAGCCCCCCCGCAGGGGATCCGGACGATGAGCAGTTCTTC; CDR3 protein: CASSPPAGDPDDEQFF
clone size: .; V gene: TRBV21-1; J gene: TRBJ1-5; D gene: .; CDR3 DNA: TGTGCCAGCAGCATTAGACAGGGGGATCAGCCCCAGCATTTT; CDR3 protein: CASSIRQGDQPQHF
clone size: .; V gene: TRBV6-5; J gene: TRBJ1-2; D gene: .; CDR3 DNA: TGTGCCAGCAGTCCCATCCCCCTTCGACAGACCTATGGCTACACCTTC; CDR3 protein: CASSPIPLRQTYGYTF
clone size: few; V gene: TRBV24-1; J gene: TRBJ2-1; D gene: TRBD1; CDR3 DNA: TGTGCCACCAGTGGAGGGGGCGATGAGCAGTTCTTC; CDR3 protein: CATSGGGDEQFF
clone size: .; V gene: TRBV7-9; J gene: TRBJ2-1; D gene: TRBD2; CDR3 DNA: TGTGCCAGCAGCCCGGGACTAGCGGAATTCAATGAGCAGTTCTTC; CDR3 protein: CASSPGLAEFNEQFF
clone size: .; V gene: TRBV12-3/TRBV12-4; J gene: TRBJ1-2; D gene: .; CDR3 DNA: TGTGCCAGCAGTTTCGGCCTCTATGGCTACACCTTC; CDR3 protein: CASSFGLYGYTF
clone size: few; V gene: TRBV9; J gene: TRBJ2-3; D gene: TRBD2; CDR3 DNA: TGTGCCAGCAGCGCCGGTAGGGAGACTAGCGGGGGAGATACGCAGTATTTT; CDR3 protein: CASSAGRETSGGDTQYF
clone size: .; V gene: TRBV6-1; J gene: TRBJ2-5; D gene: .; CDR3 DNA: TGTGCCAGCAGTTCGAGACAGAGATGGTACCAAGAGACCCAGTACTTC; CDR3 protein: CASSSRQRWYQETQYF
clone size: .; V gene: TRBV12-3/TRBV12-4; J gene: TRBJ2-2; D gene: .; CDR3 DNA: TGTGCCAGCAGCCGCCTGGGGGGGCCGGGCACCGGGGAGCTGTTTTTT; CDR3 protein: CASSRLGGPGTGELFF
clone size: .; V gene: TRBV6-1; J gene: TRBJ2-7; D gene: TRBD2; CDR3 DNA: TGTGCCAGCAGCCCGCGGGGGGAAGGGTTAGCGACAGTCTACGAGCAGTACTTC; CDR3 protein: CASSPRGEGLATVYEQYF
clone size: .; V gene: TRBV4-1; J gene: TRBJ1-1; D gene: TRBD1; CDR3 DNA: TGCGCCAGCAGTCCAGGGGGCGAAAACACTGAAGCTTTCTTT; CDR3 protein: CASSPGGENTEAFF
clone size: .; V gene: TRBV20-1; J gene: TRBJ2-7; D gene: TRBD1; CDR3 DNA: TGCAGTGCTAGAGGGACAGGGTCCTACGAGCAGTACTTC; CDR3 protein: CSARGTGSYEQYF
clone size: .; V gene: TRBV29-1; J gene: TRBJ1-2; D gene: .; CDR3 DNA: TGCAGCGTTGAAGCTGTGCTGGGGGCCGAAGAAGGCTATGGCTACACCTTC; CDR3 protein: CSVEAVLGAEEGYGYTF
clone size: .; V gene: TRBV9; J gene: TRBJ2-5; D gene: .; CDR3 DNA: TGTGCCAGCAGCGCTGATACTAGCAGTCAAGAGACCCAGTACTTC; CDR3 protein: CASSADTSSQETQYF
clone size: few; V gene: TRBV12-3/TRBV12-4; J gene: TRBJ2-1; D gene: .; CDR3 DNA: TGTGCCAGCAGTTTCGAGGGCGGATACGGCTACAATGAGCAGTTCTTC; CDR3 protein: CASSFEGGYGYNEQFF
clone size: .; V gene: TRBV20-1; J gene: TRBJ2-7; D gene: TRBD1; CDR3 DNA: TGCAGTGCCCGATGGACAGGGGGCCACGAGCAGTACTTC; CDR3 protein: CSARWTGGHEQYF
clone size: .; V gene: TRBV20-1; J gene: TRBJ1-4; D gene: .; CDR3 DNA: TGCAGTGCTAGGGGCCTTACAACTAATGAAAAACTGTTTTTT; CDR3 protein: CSARGLTTNEKLFF
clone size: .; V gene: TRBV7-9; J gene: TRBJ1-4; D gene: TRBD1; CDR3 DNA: TGTGCCAGCAGCCGGGACAGGGACCCTGAAAAACTGTTTTTT; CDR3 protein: CASSRDRDPEKLFF
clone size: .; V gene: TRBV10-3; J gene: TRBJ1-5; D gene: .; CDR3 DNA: TGTGCCATCAGTCCAGGACAGCACGGCAATCAGCCCCAGCATTTT; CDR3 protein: CAISPGQHGNQPQHF
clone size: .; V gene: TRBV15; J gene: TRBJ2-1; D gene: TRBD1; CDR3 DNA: TGTGCCACCAGCTTTCGACTAACCGGGACAGTGTATTATCCCTACAATGAGCAGTTCTTC; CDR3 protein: CATSFRLTGTVYYPYNEQFF
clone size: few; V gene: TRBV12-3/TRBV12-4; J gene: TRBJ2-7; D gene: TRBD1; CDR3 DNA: TGTGCCAGCAGTTCAGGACAGGGGGCCAACGAGCAGTACTTC; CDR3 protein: CASSSGQGANEQYF
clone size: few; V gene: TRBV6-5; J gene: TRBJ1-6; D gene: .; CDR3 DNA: TGTGCCAGCAGGGTGGAGACAGAGGATTCACCCCTCCACTTT; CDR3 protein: CASRVETEDSPLHF
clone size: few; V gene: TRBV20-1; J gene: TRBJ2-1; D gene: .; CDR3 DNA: TGCAGTGCTAGAGATCCAGGGCCTCTAGAGCAGTTCTTC; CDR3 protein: CSARDPGPLEQFF
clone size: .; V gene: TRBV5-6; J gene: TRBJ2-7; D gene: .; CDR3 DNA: TGTGCCAGCAGCCGGCGGAGGTCGAGGGGCTACGAGCAGTACTTC; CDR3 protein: CASSRRRSRGYEQYF
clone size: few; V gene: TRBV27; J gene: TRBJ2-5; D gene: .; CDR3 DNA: TGTGCCAGCAGCATTAGCAGCCTTTTTGGAGAGACCCAGTACTTC; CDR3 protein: CASSISSLFGETQYF
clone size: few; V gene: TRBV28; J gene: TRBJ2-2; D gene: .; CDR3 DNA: TGTGCCAGCAGTTTAGGTTGGAGCACCGGGGAGCTGTTTTTT; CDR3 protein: CASSLGWSTGELFF
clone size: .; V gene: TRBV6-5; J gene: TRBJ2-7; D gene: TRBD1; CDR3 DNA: TGTGCCAGCAGTCTTACAGGGGAGAGGGAGCAGTACTTC; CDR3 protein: CASSLTGEREQYF
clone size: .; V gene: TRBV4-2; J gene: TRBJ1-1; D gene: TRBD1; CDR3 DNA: TGTGCCAGCAGCCAGACAGGGCCAGGGACTGAAGCTTTCTTT; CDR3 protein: CASSQTGPGTEAFF
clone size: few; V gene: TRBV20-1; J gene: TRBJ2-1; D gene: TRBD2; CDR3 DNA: TGCAGTGCTGAGGAACAAGGGACTAGCGGGCTGTTAGGGTATGAGCAGTTCTTC; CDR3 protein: CSAEEQGTSGLLGYEQFF
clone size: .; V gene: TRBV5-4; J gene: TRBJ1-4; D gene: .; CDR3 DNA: TGTGCCAGCAGCCCGGGACAAAATAATGAAAAACTGTTTTTT; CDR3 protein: CASSPGQNNEKLFF
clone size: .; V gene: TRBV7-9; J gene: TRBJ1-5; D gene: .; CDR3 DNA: TGTGCCAGCAGCCCCGCCGGAGGTGAAGACTCGCCCCAGCATTTT; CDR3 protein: CASSPAGGEDSPQHF
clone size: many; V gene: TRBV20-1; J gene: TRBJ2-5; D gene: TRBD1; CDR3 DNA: TGCAGTGCTAGGGACAGGGGAGAGACCCAGTACTTC; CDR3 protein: CSARDRGETQYF
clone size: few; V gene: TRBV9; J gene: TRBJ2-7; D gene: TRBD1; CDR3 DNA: TGTGCCAGCAGCGTAGCCGGGGTAGGGACAGGGAGTCGCGAGCAGTACTTC; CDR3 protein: CASSVAGVGTGSREQYF
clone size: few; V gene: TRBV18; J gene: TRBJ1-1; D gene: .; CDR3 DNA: TGTGCCAGCTCACCCAATGCCGGCCTGACAGGACGGAACACTAAAGCTTTCTTT; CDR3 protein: CASSPNAGLTGRNTKAFF
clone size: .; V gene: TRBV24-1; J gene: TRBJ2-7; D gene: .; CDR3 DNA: TGTGCCACCAGTGAATTTACGTGGGCAGGGCAGAGCTCCTACGAGCAGTACTTC; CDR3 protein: CATSEFTWAGQSSYEQYF
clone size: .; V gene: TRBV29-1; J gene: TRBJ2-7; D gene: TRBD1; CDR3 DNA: TGCAGCGTGCTCCGCCTGAGGGACAGATCCTACGAGCAGTACTTC; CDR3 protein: CSVLRLRDRSYEQYF
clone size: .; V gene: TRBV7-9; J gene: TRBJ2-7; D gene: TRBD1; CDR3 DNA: TGTGCCAGCAGCCACCCAACAGGGGGCCTCTCCTACGAGCAGTACTTC; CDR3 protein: CASSHPTGGLSYEQYF
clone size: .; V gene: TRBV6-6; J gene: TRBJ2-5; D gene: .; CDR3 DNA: TGTGCCAGCAGTTACACGGAGGAGACCCAGTACTTC; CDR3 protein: CASSYTEETQYF
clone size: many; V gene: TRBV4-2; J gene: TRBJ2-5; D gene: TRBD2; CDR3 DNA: TGTGCCAGCAGCCGGACTAGCGGGGGCCAAGAGACCCAGTACTTC; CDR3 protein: CASSRTSGGQETQYF
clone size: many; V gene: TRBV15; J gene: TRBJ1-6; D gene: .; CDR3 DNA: TGTGCCACCAGCAGAGATGACTCACCCCTCCACTTT; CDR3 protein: CATSRDDSPLHF
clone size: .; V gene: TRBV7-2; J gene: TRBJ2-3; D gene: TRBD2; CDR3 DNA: TGTGCCAGCACCCTACCAAGTAGCGGGACTAGCACAGATACGCAGTATTTT; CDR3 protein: CASTLPSSGTSTDTQYF
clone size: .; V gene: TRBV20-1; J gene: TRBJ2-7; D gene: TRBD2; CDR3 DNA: TGCAGTGCTACCTCGAAGGGACTAGCGGGGGGAGACGAGCAGTACTTC; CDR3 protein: CSATSKGLAGGDEQYF
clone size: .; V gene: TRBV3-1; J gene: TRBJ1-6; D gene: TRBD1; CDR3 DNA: TGTGCCAGCACCTTCCGGGACAGGCGGAATTCACCCCTCCACTTT; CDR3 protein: CASTFRDRRNSPLHF